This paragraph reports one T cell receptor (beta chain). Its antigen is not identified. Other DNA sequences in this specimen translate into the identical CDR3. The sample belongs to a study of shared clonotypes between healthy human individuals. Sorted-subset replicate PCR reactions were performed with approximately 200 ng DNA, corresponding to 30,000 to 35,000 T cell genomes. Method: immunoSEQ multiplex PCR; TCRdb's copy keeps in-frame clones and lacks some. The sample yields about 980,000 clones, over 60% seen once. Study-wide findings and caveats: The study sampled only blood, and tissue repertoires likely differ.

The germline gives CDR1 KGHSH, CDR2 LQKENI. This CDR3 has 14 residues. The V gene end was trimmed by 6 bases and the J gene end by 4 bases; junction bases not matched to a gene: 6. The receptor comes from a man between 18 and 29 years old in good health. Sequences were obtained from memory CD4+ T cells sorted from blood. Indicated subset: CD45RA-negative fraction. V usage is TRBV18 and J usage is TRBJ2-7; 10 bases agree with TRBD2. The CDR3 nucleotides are TGTGCCAGCTCCCCTAGCGGGGGCTCTTACGAGCAGTACTTC. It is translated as CASSPSGGSYEQYF.